The sample holds one count of the clone carrying this T cell receptor (beta chain). As yet, its antigen is unknown. 13 Jbeta primers and 60 Vbeta primers were used for the PCR. Some clones are missing from TCRdb's copy, which holds only in-frame ones; the method was immunoSEQ multiplex PCR. The data show 160,000 or so clones, approximately 80% seen once. This specimen belongs to a study of cytomegalovirus exposure and HLA in healthy donors. Trimming shortened V by 2 bases and J by 2 bases, and 15 bases separated the two germline ends. The CDR3 runs to 16 residues. Germline V lookup: CDR1 MNHEY, CDR2 SMNVEV (reference sequence). Findings of the study overall: Previously analyzed data showed that most TCR beta V segments were productive at a frequency of about 87% or about 30%. Later analysis reportedly placed an Asian-associated ancestry cluster below the roughly 690-donor mean in N-insertions.

The chain combines TRBV27 with TRBJ2-5; no definite D call. What was sequenced was PBMCs. This clonotype was sampled from a male donor in good health and CMV-seropositive. The CDR3 DNA reads TGTGCCAGCAGTTTACGAGTCCAACAGTCACAAGAGACCCAGTACTTC. It encodes CASSLRVQQSQETQYF.